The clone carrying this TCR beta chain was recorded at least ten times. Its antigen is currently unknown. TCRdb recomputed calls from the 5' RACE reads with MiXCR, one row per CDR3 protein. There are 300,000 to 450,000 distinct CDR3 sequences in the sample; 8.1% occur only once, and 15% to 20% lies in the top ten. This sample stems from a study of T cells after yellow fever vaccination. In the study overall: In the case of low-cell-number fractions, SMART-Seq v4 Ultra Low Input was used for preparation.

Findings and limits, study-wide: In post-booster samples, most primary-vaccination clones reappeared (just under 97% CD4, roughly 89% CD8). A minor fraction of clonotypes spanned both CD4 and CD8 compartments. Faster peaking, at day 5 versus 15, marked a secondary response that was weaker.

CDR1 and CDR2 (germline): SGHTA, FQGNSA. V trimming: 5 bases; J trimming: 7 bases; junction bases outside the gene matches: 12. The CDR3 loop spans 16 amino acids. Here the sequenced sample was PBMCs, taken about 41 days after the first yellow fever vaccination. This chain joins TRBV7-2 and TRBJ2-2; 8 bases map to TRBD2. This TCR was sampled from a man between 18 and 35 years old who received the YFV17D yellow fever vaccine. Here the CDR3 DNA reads TGTGCCAGCAGCCCAAGACTAGCGCTCATTGGCGGGGAGCTGTTTTTT. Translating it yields CASSPRLALIGGELFF.